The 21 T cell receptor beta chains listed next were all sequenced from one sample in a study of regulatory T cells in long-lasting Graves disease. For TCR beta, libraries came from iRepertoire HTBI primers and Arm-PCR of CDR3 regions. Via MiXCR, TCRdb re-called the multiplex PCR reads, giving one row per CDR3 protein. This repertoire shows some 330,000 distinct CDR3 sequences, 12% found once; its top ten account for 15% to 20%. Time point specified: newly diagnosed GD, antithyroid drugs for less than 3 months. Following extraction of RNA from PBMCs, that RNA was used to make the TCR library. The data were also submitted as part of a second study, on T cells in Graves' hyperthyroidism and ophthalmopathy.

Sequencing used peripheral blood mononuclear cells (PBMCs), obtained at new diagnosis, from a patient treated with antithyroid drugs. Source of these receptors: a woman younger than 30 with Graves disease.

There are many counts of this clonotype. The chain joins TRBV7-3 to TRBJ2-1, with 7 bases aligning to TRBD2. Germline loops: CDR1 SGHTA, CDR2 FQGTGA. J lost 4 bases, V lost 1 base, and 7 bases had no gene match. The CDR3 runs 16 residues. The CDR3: CASSLRGKAGYNEQFF. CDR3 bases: TGTGCCAGCAGCTTAAGAGGGAAAGCGGGATACAATGAGCAGTTCTTC.

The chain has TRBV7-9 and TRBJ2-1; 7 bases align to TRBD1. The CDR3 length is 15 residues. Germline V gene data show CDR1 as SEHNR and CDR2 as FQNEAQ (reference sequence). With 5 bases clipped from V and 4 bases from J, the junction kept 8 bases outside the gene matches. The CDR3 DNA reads TGTGCCAGCAGCAACAGGGGTGGCCTTTACAATGAGCAGTTCTTC. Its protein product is CASSNRGGLYNEQFF.

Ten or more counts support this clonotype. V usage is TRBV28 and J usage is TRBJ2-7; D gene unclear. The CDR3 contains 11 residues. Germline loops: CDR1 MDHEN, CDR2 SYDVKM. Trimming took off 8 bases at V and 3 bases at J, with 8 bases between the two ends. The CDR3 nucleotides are TGTGCCAGCGGCGGAGTCTACGAGCAGTACTTC. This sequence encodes CASGGVYEQYF.

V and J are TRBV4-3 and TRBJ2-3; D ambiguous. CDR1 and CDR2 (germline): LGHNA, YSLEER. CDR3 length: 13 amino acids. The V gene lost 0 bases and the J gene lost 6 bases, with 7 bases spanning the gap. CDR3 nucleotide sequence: TGCGCCAGCAGCCAAGAAAGCCGGGATACGCAGTATTTT. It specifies CASSQESRDTQYF.

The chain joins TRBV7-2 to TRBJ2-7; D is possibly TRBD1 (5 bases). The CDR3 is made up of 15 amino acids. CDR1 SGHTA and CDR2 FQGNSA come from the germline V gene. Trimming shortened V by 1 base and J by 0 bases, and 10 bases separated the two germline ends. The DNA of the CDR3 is TGTGCCAGCAGCTTAGGTTACAGGATCTCCTACGAGCAGTACTTC. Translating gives CASSLGYRISYEQYF.

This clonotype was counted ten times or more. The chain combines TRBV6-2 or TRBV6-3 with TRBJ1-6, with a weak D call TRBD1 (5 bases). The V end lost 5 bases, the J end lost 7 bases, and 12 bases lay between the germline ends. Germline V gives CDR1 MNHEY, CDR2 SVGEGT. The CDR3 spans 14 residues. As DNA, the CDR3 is TGTGCCAGCAGTATCGGGACGGAAAATTCACCCCTCCACTTT. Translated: CASSIGTENSPLHF.

CDR3 in amino acids: CASSPLAGIGANVLTF. CDR3 nucleotide sequence: TGTGCCAGCTCACCACTGGCGGGGATTGGGGCCAACGTCCTGACTTTC. The V and J genes are TRBV18 and TRBJ2-6, with a tentative D call TRBD2 (6 bases). Germline assignment: CDR1 KGHSH and CDR2 LQKENI. This CDR3 has 16 amino acids. With 1 base removed from V and 3 bases from J, the gap between germline ends came to 10 bases.

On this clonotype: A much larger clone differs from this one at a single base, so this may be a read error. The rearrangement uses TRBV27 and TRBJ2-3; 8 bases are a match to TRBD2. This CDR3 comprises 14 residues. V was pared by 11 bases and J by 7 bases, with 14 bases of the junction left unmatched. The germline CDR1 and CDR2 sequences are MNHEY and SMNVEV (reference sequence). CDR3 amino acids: CAGAKGTRLNTQYF. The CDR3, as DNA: TGTGCCGGCGCAAAAGGGACTAGACTTAATACGCAGTATTTT.

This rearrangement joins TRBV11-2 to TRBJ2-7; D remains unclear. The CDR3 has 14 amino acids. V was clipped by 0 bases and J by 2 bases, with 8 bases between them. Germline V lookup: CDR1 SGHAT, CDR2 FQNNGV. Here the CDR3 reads CASSLDLSPYEQYF. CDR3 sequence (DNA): TGTGCCAGCAGCTTAGACCTCTCTCCCTACGAGCAGTACTTC.

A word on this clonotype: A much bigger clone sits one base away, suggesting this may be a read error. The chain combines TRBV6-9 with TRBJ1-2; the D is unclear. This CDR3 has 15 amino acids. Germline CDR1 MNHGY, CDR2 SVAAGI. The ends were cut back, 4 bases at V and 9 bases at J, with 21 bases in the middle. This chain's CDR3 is CASSFGVDRFECYTF. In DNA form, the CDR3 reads TGTGCCAGCAGTTTTGGGGTAGACCGCTTCGAGTGCTACACCTTC.

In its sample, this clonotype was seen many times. The CDR3 nucleotides read TGTGCCAGCAGTCAGACGCCGACAGCCTACGAGCAGTACGTC. It specifies CASSQTPTAYEQYV. The J gene is TRBJ2-7, the V gene TRBV27, with a weak D call TRBD1 (5 bases). The V gene's germline CDR1 is MNHEY and CDR2 SMNVEV (reference sequence). The CDR3 loop spans 14 amino acids. Trimming shortened V by 5 bases and J by 2 bases, and 13 bases separated the two germline ends.

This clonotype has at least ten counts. The CDR3 region is CAISEEGAMNTEAFF. The CDR3 nucleotides are TGTGCCATCAGTGAAGAGGGGGCAATGAACACTGAAGCTTTCTTT. The chain couples TRBV10-3 to TRBJ1-1; 7 nucleotides line up with TRBD1. The CDR3 consists of 15 residues. V dropped 3 bases and J dropped 0; count of bases not matched to a gene: 4. The germline gives CDR1 ENHRY, CDR2 SYGVKD.

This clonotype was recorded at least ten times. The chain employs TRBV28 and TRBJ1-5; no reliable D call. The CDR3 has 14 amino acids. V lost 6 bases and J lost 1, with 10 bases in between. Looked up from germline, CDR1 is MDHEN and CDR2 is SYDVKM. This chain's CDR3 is CASRYDHSNQPQHF. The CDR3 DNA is TGTGCCAGCAGATACGACCACAGCAATCAGCCCCAGCATTTT.

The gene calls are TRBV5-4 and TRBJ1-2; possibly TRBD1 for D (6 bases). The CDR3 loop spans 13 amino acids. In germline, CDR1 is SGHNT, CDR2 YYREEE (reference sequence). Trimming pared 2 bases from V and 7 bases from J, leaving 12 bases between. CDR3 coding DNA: TGTGCCAGCAGCTTCATGGGGGCGGGTGGCTACACCTTC. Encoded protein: CASSFMGAGGYTF.

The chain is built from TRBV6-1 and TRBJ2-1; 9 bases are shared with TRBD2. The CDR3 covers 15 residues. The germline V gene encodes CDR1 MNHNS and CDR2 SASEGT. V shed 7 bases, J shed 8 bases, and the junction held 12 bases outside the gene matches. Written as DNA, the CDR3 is TGTGCCAGCAATCTCGTAGCGGGGGCGTACGATGAGCAGTTCTTC. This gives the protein CASNLVAGAYDEQFF.

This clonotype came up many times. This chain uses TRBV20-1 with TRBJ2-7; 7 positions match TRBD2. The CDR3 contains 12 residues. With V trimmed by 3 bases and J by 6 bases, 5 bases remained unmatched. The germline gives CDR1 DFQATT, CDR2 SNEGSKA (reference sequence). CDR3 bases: TGCAGTGCTAGGTTCCCGGGGGGCGAGCAGTACGTC. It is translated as CSARFPGGEQYV.

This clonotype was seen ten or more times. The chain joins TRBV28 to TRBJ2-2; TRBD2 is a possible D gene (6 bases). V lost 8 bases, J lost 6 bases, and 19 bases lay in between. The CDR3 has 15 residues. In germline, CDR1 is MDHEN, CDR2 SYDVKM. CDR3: CASVTMGGRAGELFF. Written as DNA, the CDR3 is TGTGCCAGCGTTACGATGGGGGGACGGGCCGGGGAGCTGTTTTTT.

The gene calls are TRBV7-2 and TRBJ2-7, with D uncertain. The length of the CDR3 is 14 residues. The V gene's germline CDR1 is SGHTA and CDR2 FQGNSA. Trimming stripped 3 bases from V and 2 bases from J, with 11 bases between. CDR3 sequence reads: CASSLKPGAYEQYV. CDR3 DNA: TGTGCCAGCAGCTTGAAACCTGGAGCCTACGAGCAGTACGTC.

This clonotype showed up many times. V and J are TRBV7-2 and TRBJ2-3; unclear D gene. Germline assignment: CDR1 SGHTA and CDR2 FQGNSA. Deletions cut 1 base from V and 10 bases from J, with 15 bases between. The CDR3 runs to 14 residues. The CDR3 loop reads CASSLEAAPSPQYF. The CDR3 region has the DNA TGTGCCAGCAGCTTAGAAGCAGCTCCTTCGCCGCAGTATTTT. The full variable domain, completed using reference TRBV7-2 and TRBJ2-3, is GAGVSQSPSNKVTEKGKDVELRCDPISGHTALYWYRQSLGQGLEFLIYFQGNSAPDKSGLPSDRFSAERTGGSVSTLTIQRTQQEDSAVYLCASSLEAAPSPQYFGPGTRLTVL.

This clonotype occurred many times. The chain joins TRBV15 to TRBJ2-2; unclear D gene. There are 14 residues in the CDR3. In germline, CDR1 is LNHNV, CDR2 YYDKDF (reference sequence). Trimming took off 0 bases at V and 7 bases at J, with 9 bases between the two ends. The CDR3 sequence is CATSRDRMGGELFF. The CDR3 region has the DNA TGTGCCACCAGCAGAGATCGTATGGGCGGGGAGCTGTTTTTT.

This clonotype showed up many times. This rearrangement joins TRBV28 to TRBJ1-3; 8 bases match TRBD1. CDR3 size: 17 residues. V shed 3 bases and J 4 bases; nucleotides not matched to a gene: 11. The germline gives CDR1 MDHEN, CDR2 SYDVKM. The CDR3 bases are TGTGCCAGCAGTTTCCTCCTCAGGGGGCCCATAGGAAACACCATATATTTT. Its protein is CASSFLLRGPIGNTIYF. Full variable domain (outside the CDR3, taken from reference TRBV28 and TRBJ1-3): DVKVTQSSRYLVKRTGEKVFLECVQDMDHENMFWYRQDPGLGLRLIYFSYDVKMKEKGDIPEGYSVSREKKERFSLILESASTNQTSMYLCASSFLLRGPIGNTIYFGEGSWLTVV.